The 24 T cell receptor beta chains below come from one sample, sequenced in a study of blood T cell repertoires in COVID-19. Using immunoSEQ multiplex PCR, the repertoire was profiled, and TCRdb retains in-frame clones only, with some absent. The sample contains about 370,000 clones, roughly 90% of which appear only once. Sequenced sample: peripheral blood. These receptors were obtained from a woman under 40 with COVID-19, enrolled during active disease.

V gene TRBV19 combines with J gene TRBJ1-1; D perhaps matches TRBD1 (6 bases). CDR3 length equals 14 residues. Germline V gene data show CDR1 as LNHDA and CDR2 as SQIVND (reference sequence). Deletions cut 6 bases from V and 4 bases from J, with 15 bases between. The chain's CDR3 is CASSPDRFGTEAFF. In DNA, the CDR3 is TGTGCCAGTAGCCCAGACAGGTTCGGCACTGAAGCTTTCTTT.

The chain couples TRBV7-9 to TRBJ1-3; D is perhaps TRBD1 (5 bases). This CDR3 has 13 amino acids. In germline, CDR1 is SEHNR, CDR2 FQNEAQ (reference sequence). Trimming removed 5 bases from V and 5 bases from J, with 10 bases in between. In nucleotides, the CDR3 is TGTGCCAGCAGCCAGGGTAACAGAAACACCATATATTTT. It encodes CASSQGNRNTIYF.

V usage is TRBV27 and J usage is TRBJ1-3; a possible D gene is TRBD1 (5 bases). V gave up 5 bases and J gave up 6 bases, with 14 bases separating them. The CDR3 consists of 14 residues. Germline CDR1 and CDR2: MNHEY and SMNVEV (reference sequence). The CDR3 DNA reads TGTGCCAGCAGTCTCAGGGCTGGTGTAAACACCATATATTTT. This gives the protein CASSLRAGVNTIYF.

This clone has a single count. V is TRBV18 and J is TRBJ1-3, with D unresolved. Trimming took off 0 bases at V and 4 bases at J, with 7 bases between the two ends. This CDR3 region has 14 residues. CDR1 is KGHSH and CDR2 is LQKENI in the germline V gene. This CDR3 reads CASSPPSVGNTIYF. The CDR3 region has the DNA TGTGCCAGCTCACCACCGTCAGTAGGAAACACCATATATTTT. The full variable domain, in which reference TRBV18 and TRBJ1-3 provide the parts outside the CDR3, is NAGVMQNPRHLVRRRGQEARLRCSPMKGHSHVYWYRQLPEEGLKFMVYLQKENIIDESGMPKERFSAEFPKEGPSILRIQQVVRGDSAAYFCASSPPSVGNTIYFGEGSWLTVV.

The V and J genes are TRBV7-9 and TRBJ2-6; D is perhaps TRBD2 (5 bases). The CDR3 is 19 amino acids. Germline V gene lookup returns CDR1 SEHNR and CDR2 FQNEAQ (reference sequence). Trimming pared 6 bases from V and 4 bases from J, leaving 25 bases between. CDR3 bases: TGTGCCAGCAGACCTCCACAGAGACTAACCCCTACGGGGGCCAACGTCCTGACTTTC. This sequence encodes CASRPPQRLTPTGANVLTF.

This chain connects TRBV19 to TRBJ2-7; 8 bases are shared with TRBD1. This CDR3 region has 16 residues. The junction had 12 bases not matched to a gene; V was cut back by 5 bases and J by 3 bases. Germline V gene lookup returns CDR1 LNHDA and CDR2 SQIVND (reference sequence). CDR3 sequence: CASSFRSSGQGYEQYF. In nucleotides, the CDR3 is TGTGCCAGTAGTTTTCGGTCCTCTGGACAGGGCTACGAGCAGTACTTC.

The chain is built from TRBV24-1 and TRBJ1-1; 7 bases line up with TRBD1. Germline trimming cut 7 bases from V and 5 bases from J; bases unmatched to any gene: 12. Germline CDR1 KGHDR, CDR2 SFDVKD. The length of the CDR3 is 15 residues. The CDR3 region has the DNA TGTGCCACCAGAGCCACAGGGGCGGGAGGGACTGAAGCTTTCTTT. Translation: CATRATGAGGTEAFF.

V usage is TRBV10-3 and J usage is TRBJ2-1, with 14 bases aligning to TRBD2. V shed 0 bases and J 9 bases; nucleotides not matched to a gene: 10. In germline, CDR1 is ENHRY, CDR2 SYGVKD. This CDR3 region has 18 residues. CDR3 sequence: CAISESIGTSGGPIEQFF. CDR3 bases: TGTGCCATCAGTGAGTCGATCGGGACTAGCGGGGGCCCCATTGAGCAGTTCTTC.

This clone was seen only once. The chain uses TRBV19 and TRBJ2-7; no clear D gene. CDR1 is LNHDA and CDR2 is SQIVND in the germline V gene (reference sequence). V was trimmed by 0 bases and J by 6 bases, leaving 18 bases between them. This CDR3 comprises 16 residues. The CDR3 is CASSIELIVPPAEQYF. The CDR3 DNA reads TGTGCCAGTAGTATAGAACTCATAGTACCTCCTGCCGAGCAGTACTTC.

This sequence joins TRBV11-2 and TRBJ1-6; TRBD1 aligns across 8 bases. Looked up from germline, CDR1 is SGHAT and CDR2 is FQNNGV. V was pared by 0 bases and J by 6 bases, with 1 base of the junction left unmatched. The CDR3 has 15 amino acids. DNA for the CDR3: TGTGCCAGCAGCTTAGATGGACAGGGTAATTCACCCCTCCACTTT. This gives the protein CASSLDGQGNSPLHF.

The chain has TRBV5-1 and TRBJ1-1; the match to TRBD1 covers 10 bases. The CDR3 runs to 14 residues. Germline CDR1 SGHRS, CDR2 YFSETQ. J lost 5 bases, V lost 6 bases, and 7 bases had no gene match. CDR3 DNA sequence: TGCGCCAGCAATATAGACAGGGGGCTGACTGAAGCTTTCTTT. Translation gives CASNIDRGLTEAFF.

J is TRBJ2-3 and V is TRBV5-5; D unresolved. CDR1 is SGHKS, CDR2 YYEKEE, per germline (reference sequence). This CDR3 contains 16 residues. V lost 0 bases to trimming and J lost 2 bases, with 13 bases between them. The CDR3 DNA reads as TGTGCCAGCAGCTTGGTTGGCGACTTCACCACAGATACGCAGTATTTT. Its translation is CASSLVGDFTTDTQYF.

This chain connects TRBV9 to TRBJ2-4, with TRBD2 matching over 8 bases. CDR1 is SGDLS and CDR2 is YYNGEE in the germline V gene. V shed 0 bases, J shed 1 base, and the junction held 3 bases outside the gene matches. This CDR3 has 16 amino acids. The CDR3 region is CASSVEASGAKNIQYF. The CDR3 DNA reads TGTGCCAGCAGCGTAGAGGCTAGCGGGGCCAAAAACATTCAGTACTTC.

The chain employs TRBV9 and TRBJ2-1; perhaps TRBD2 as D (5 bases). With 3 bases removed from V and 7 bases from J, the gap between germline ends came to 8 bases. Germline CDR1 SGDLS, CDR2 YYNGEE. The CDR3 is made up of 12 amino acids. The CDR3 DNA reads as TGTGCCAGCAGCGCTCGGGGTAATGAGCAGTTCTTC. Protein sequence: CASSARGNEQFF.

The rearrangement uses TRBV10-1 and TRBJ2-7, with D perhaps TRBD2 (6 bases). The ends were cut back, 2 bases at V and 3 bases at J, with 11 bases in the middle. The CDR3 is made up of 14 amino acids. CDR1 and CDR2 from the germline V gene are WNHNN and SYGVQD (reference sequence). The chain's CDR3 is CASSEGRTNYEQYF. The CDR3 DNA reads TGCGCCAGCAGTGAGGGGAGGACTAACTACGAGCAGTACTTC.

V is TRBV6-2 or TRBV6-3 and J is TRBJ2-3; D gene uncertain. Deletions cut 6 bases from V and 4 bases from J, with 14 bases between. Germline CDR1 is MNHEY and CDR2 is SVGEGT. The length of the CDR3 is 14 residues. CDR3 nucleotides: TGTGCCAGCAGCCCTGTCTTAGTAGCAGATACGCAGTATTTT. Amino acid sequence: CASSPVLVADTQYF.

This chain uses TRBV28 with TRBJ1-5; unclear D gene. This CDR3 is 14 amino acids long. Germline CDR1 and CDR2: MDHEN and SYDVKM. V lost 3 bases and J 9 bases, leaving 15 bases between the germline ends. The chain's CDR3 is CASSLPDLPGPQHF. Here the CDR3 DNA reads TGTGCCAGCAGTTTGCCGGATCTTCCGGGGCCCCAGCATTTT.

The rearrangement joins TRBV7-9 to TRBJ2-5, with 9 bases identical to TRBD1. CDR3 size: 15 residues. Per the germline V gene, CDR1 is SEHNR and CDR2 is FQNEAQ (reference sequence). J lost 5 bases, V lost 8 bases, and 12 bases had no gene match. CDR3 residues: CASGPGQGSFETQYF. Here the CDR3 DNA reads TGTGCCAGCGGCCCGGGACAGGGATCTTTCGAGACCCAGTACTTC.

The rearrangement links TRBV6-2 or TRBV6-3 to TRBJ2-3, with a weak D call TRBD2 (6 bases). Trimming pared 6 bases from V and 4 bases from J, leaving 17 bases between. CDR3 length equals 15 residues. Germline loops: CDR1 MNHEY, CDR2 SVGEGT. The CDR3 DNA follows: TGTGCCAGCAGCCAGGGACTCGACGGAGCAGATACGCAGTATTTT. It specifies CASSQGLDGADTQYF.

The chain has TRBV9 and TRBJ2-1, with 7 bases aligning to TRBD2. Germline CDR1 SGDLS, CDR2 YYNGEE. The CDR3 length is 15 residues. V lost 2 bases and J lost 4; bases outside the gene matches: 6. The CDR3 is CASSVWGEGYNEQFF. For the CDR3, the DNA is TGTGCCAGCAGCGTCTGGGGGGAGGGGTACAATGAGCAGTTCTTC.

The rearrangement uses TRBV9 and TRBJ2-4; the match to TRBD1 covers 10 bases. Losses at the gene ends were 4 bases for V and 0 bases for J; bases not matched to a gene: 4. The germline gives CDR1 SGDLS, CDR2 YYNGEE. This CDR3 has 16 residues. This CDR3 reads CASSPGQGIAKNIQYF. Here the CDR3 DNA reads TGTGCCAGCAGCCCGGGACAGGGGATAGCCAAAAACATTCAGTACTTC.

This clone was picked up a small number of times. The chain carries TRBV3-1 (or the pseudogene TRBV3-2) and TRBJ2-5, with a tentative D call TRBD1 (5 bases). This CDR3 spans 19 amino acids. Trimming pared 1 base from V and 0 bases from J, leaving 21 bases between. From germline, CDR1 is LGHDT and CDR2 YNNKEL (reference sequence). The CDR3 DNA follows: TGTGCCAGCAGCCAAGTTTTGACAACCAGGGCAGAGTACCAAGAGACCCAGTACTTC. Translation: CASSQVLTTRAEYQETQYF.

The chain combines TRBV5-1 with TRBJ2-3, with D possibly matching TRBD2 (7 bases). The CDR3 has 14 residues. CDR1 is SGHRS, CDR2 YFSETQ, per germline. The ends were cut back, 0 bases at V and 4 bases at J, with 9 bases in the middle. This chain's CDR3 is CASSLAGGADTQYF. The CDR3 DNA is TGCGCCAGCAGCTTGGCGGGGGGCGCAGATACGCAGTATTTT.

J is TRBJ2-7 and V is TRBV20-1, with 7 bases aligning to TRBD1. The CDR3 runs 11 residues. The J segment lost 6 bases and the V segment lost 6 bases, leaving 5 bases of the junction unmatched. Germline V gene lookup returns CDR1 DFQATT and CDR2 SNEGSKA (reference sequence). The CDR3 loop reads CSALKGAEQYF. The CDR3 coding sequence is TGCAGTGCCCTTAAGGGGGCCGAGCAGTACTTC.